Presented here are 32 T cell receptor beta chains from one specimen sequenced in a study of blood T cell repertoires in COVID-19. Profiled with immunoSEQ multiplex PCR; TCRdb holds only in-frame clones, not every one. The repertoire holds 190,000 or so clones, about 86% seen once, with around 4% in the top ten. Source material: PBMCs or T cells enriched from blood (not recorded which). The receptors stem from a woman younger than 45 who had been exposed to COVID-19.

The genes are TRBV3-1 (or the pseudogene TRBV3-2) and TRBJ1-1, with 9 bases lining up with TRBD1. This CDR3 is built from 19 residues. The ends lost 3 bases at V and 0 bases at J; junction bases unmatched: 14. CDR1 and CDR2 (germline): LGHDT, YNNKEL (reference sequence). CDR3 sequence: CASSHSLNLGTGMNTEAFF. The CDR3 DNA reads as TGTGCCAGCAGCCACTCGCTGAACCTAGGGACAGGGATGAACACTGAAGCTTTCTTT.

Details on this clone: One junction end disagrees with the germline gene, perhaps due to a read error. This sequence joins TRBV7-7 and TRBJ1-6, with D perhaps matching TRBD1 (5 bases). CDR3 length: 16 residues. Germline CDR1 and CDR2: SSHAT and FNYEAQ (reference sequence). In nucleotides, the CDR3 is TGTGCTAGCAGCTTTAGGAGGGGAACCTATAATTCACCCCTCCACTTT. This gives the protein CASSFRRGTYNSPLHF.

V gene TRBV7-9 combines with J gene TRBJ1-6, with D uncertain. V was pared by 3 bases and J by 8 bases, with 5 bases between. CDR1 and CDR2 (germline): SEHNR, FQNEAQ (reference sequence). The CDR3 loop spans 12 amino acids. The CDR3 nucleotides read TGTGCCAGCAGCTTTGCGGATTCACCCCTCCACTTT. As protein: CASSFADSPLHF.

This rearrangement joins TRBV5-1 to TRBJ1-4; tentatively, D is TRBD1 (6 bases). Germline V lookup: CDR1 SGHRS, CDR2 YFSETQ. Trimming removed 4 bases from V and 8 bases from J, with 9 bases in between. This CDR3 has 12 residues. CDR3 loop: CASSMQGEKLFF. DNA of the CDR3: TGCGCCAGCAGCATGCAGGGGGAAAAACTGTTTTTT.

This chain uses TRBV21-1 with TRBJ1-4; TRBD1, as called in the table, went unchecked against the DNA. TRBV21-1 is tagged as a pseudogene. The CDR3 contains 16 residues. CDR3 nucleotide sequence: TGTGCCAGGCCTGACAGGGAAGTCTCGACTAATGAAAAACTGTTTTTT. It codes for CARPDREVSTNEKLFF.

This clone came up once. The V call is TRBV27, the J call TRBJ1-6, with D possibly being TRBD1 (5 bases). The CDR3 spans 16 residues. The germline CDR1 and CDR2 sequences are MNHEY and SMNVEV (reference sequence). V lost 1 base, J lost 6 bases, and 13 bases lay in between. The CDR3 bases are TGTGCCAGCAGTTTATTTGGGGCACCGGTTAATTCACCCCTCCACTTT. This codes for CASSLFGAPVNSPLHF.

The chain recombines TRBV9 with TRBJ1-1; D is perhaps TRBD1 (5 bases). With 2 bases removed from V and 1 base from J, the gap between germline ends came to 12 bases. The CDR3 has 15 amino acids. The V gene's germline CDR1 is SGDLS and CDR2 YYNGEE. The CDR3 coding sequence is TGTGCCAGCAGCGTGCAGGGAAGCCGGAACACTGAAGCTTTCTTT. It codes for CASSVQGSRNTEAFF.

Only a few counts were recorded for this clone. The chain couples TRBV4-2 to TRBJ1-5; TRBD1 aligns across 8 bases. CDR1 is LGHNA and CDR2 is YNFKEQ in the germline V gene. J gave up 3 bases and V 3 bases, and 4 bases lay outside the gene matches. This CDR3 region has 15 residues. CDR3 loop: CASSHADRDNQPQHF. The CDR3 nucleotides read TGTGCCAGCAGCCACGCGGACAGGGACAATCAGCCCCAGCATTTT.

The genes are TRBV9 and TRBJ2-7; D is possibly TRBD2 (5 bases). V shed 0 bases and J shed 5 bases, with 12 bases lying between them. Germline CDR1 and CDR2: SGDLS and YYNGEE. The CDR3 has 14 residues. CDR3 bases: TGTGCCAGCAGCGTAGGGTCGGGGAACCACGAGCAGTACTTC. Translating gives CASSVGSGNHEQYF. The whole variable domain, filled in from reference TRBV9 and TRBJ2-7, reads DSGVTQTPKHLITATGQRVTLRCSPRSGDLSVYWYQQSLDQGLQFLIQYYNGEERAKGNILERFSAQQFPDLHSELNLSSLELGDSALYFCASSVGSGNHEQYFGPGTRLTVT.

This clone was observed a few times. The CDR3, as DNA: TGCGCCAGCTCCCCCCCGGTACGGTTCATATTAGGCTACACCTTC. It codes for CASSPPVRFILGYTF. V gene TRBV10-1 combines with J gene TRBJ1-2; no clear D. Germline values: CDR1 WNHNN, CDR2 SYGVQD (reference sequence). With 8 bases removed from V and 8 bases from J, the gap between germline ends came to 24 bases. The CDR3 loop spans 15 amino acids.

This chain uses TRBV5-1 with TRBJ1-2; D not certain. V was pared by 1 base and J by 1 base, with 20 bases between. Germline CDR1 reads SGHRS; CDR2 reads YFSETQ. The CDR3 extends over 18 amino acids. CDR3 nucleotides: TGCGCCAGCAGCTTGAGGTCCTCTGGCCCGAGGAATAACTATGGCTACACCTTC. Translated, it gives CASSLRSSGPRNNYGYTF.

In the case of this clone: Other DNA sequences of this sample code for an identical CDR3. The chain employs TRBV3-1 (or the pseudogene TRBV3-2) and TRBJ2-3, with TRBD1 matching over 7 bases. The CDR3 is made up of 15 amino acids. The junction had 2 bases not matched to a gene; V was cut back by 1 base and J by 1 base. Germline values: CDR1 LGHDT, CDR2 YNNKEL (reference sequence). In DNA form, the CDR3 reads TGTGCCAGCAGCCAAGGACAGGGTGGCACAGATACGCAGTATTTT. It specifies CASSQGQGGTDTQYF.

This clone appeared once. The rearrangement joins TRBV29-1 to TRBJ1-2; 9 positions match TRBD1. CDR3 size: 12 residues. Unmatched junction bases numbered 7, after V lost 6 bases and J lost 8 bases. Per germline, CDR1 SQVTM and CDR2 ANQGSEA. Written as DNA, the CDR3 is TGCAGCGTGGGACAGGGCCCTCTGGGCTACACCTTC. Translating gives CSVGQGPLGYTF.

This rearrangement joins TRBV19 to TRBJ1-6, with a tentative D call TRBD1 (5 bases). This CDR3 comprises 14 residues. The germline V and J ends were trimmed by 10 bases and 7 bases, with 17 bases remaining between them. Looked up from germline, CDR1 is LNHDA and CDR2 is SQIVND (reference sequence). The CDR3 DNA is TGTGCCACAGAATCAGGACCAGGGAATTCACCCCTCCACTTT. It specifies CATESGPGNSPLHF.

This clone has just one count. The V and J genes are TRBV19 and TRBJ1-4, with 8 bases matching TRBD1. The CDR3 is 16 residues long. With 5 bases clipped from V and 6 bases from J, the junction kept 11 bases outside the gene matches. CDR1 is LNHDA, CDR2 SQIVND, per germline (reference sequence). The CDR3 nucleotides are TGTGCCAGTAGTCCGACCGGACAGGGCTGGGATGAAAAACTGTTTTTT. As protein: CASSPTGQGWDEKLFF.

V and J are TRBV9 and TRBJ2-3; TRBD2 matches at 9 bases. V lost 7 bases and J lost 2; bases outside the gene matches: 5. Germline lookup yields CDR1 SGDLS and CDR2 YYNGEE. The CDR3 extends over 14 amino acids. The CDR3 DNA reads as TGTGCCAGCGGAACTAGCGGGCTCACAGATACGCAGTATTTT. Translating it yields CASGTSGLTDTQYF.

The chain carries TRBV5-1 and TRBJ1-1, with unresolved D. Trimming removed 0 bases at V and 0 bases at J, with 9 bases between. Germline values: CDR1 SGHRS, CDR2 YFSETQ. The length of the CDR3 is 15 residues. The CDR3 nucleotides read TGCGCCAGCAGCTTGGCTGGGCACTTGAACACTGAAGCTTTCTTT. Its protein product is CASSLAGHLNTEAFF.

This clone showed up just once. The chain has TRBV7-6 and TRBJ2-2, with a weak D call TRBD1 (5 bases). The CDR3 runs to 16 residues. The germline gives CDR1 SGHVS, CDR2 FNYEAQ. Trimming left V 2 bases short and J 0 bases short, with 10 bases between. The CDR3 DNA sequence: TGTGCCAGCAGCTTATTACCAGGGCCGAACACCGGGGAGCTGTTTTTT. Its translation: CASSLLPGPNTGELFF.

This chain uses TRBV6-1 with TRBJ1-1; D perhaps matches TRBD1 (6 bases). Germline V gives CDR1 MNHNS, CDR2 SASEGT. The CDR3 consists of 17 residues. The V gene lost 4 bases and the J gene lost 1 base, with 19 bases spanning the gap. This CDR3 is CASSVWTAPRGNTEAFF. The CDR3 coding sequence is TGTGCCAGCAGTGTATGGACAGCACCTCGGGGGAACACTGAAGCTTTCTTT.

The J gene is TRBJ1-2, the V gene TRBV6-5; 10 positions match TRBD1. With V trimmed by 7 bases and J by 4 bases, 6 bases remained unmatched. Germline lookup yields CDR1 MNHEY and CDR2 SVGAGI. This CDR3 is built from 14 residues. As DNA, the CDR3 is TGTGCCAGCACTCGACAGGGGGCCTCCTATGGCTACACCTTC. It translates to CASTRQGASYGYTF.

The CDR3: CSARIQYGYTF. CDR3 DNA: TGCAGTGCTAGAATCCAGTATGGCTACACCTTC. The chain combines TRBV20-1 with TRBJ1-2; D uncertain. Trimming stripped 2 bases from V and 5 bases from J, with 6 bases between. This CDR3 spans 11 amino acids. Per the germline V gene, CDR1 is DFQATT and CDR2 is SNEGSKA (reference sequence).

The chain employs TRBV9 and TRBJ1-4; TRBD1 agrees at 12 bases. The germline V gene encodes CDR1 SGDLS and CDR2 YYNGEE. V lost 3 bases and J lost 0; bases outside the gene matches: 9. This CDR3 comprises 19 residues. CDR3 nucleotide sequence: TGTGCCAGCAGCGCCGGGACAGGGGGCCAGGTGGCAACTAATGAAAAACTGTTTTTT. This sequence encodes CASSAGTGGQVATNEKLFF. The full variable domain, with the rest looked up from reference TRBV9 and TRBJ1-4, is DSGVTQTPKHLITATGQRVTLRCSPRSGDLSVYWYQQSLDQGLQFLIQYYNGEERAKGNILERFSAQQFPDLHSELNLSSLELGDSALYFCASSAGTGGQVATNEKLFFGSGTQLSVL.

The CDR3, as DNA: TGTGCCAGCACACTTGGGAACACTGAAGCTTTCTTT. This encodes CASTLGNTEAFF. The rearrangement uses TRBV2 and TRBJ1-1; D uncertain. CDR3 length: 12 residues. V lost 7 bases and J lost 1, with 7 bases in between. Germline loops: CDR1 SNHLY, CDR2 FYNNEI.

This chain uses TRBV5-1 with TRBJ1-1, with D maybe TRBD1 (5 bases). The CDR3 sequence is 15 residues long. Germline CDR1 is SGHRS and CDR2 is YFSETQ. V lost 4 bases, J lost 4 bases, and 17 bases lay in between. The CDR3 DNA is TGCGCCAGCAGCCACGACATGCTGGGGGGCACTGAAGCTTTCTTT. Amino acid sequence: CASSHDMLGGTEAFF.

The chain links TRBV5-1 to TRBJ2-3, with 9 bases identical to TRBD2. Germline loops: CDR1 SGHRS, CDR2 YFSETQ. The CDR3 consists of 13 residues. V trimming: 7 bases; J trimming: 5 bases; junction bases outside the gene matches: 5. CDR3 in DNA: TGCGCCAGCGAGGGACTAGCAGGAGATACGCAGTATTTT. It translates to CASEGLAGDTQYF.

V gene TRBV3-1 (or the pseudogene TRBV3-2) combines with J gene TRBJ1-2; TRBD1 matches at 7 bases. This CDR3 has 15 amino acids. Trimming removed 3 bases from V and 4 bases from J; junction bases left unmatched: 8. The germline CDR1 and CDR2 sequences are LGHDT and YNNKEL (reference sequence). The CDR3 reads CASSHGTGDSYGYTF. DNA of the CDR3: TGTGCCAGCAGCCACGGCACAGGGGATTCCTATGGCTACACCTTC.

The chain joins TRBV7-8 to TRBJ2-3; 10 bases are shared with TRBD2. With 4 bases clipped from V and 0 bases from J, the junction kept 7 bases outside the gene matches. The CDR3 has 17 amino acids. Germline V gives CDR1 SGHVS, CDR2 FQNEAQ. DNA of the CDR3: TGTGCCAGCAGCTCCCTTCCGGGACTAGCGAGCACAGATACGCAGTATTTT. Its translation is CASSSLPGLASTDTQYF.

This chain uses TRBV29-1 with TRBJ1-1; no reliable D call. The CDR3 is 13 residues long. V dropped 6 bases and J dropped 5 bases, with 16 bases sitting between them. Germline V gene data show CDR1 as SQVTM and CDR2 as ANQGSEA. The CDR3 coding sequence is TGCAGCGTAGGCCCTTCCCCGGGGACTGAAGCTTTCTTT. As protein: CSVGPSPGTEAFF.

V is TRBV9 and J is TRBJ1-6, with D possibly being TRBD1 (5 bases). The V gene lost 7 bases and the J gene lost 10 bases, with 21 bases spanning the gap. Germline V gene data show CDR1 as SGDLS and CDR2 as YYNGEE. The CDR3 loop spans 15 amino acids. The chain's CDR3 is CASSPQGGFRSPLHF. CDR3 coding DNA: TGTGCCAGCTCGCCGCAGGGTGGGTTTCGGTCACCCCTCCACTTT.

The chain is built from TRBV5-4 and TRBJ2-5; 7 nucleotides line up with TRBD1. The junction had 8 bases not matched to a gene; V was cut back by 1 base and J by 5 bases. This CDR3 has 15 amino acids. Germline V gene sequence: CDR1 SGHNT, CDR2 YYREEE (reference sequence). CDR3 sequence reads: CASSLRTGGLETQYF. In nucleotides, the CDR3 is TGTGCCAGCAGCTTGAGGACAGGAGGTTTGGAGACCCAGTACTTC.

The chain links TRBV9 to TRBJ1-2; possibly TRBD1 for D (5 bases). The V end was cut by 0 bases, the J end by 7 bases, with 13 bases between. The CDR3 loop spans 14 amino acids. Germline V lookup: CDR1 SGDLS, CDR2 YYNGEE. Written as DNA, the CDR3 is TGTGCCAGCAGCGTAGGCCCCCAGGGCCCTGGCTACACCTTC. Its protein product is CASSVGPQGPGYTF.

V and J are TRBV7-2 and TRBJ1-5; D is ambiguous. The CDR3 has 14 residues. V was shortened by 1 base and J by 6 bases, with 10 bases between the two germline ends. Germline V gives CDR1 SGHTA, CDR2 FQGNSA. The CDR3 DNA reads TGTGCCAGCAGCTTAGGAACAGTTGGTCAGCCCCAGCATTTT. Its translation is CASSLGTVGQPQHF.